This TCR beta chain was found in a study of OX40 agonist ivuxolimab in advanced cancers. Study conclusions and caveats: On average, CD8+ T cells had more expanded clones than CD4+. At doses 0.1 to 3.0 mg/kg, CD4+ and CD8+ clones expanded. Patients with a partial response at 0.1-3.0 mg/kg had among the lowest clonal expansion.

With respect to this clone: Its antigen is unidentified.

V was shortened by 3 bases and J by 8 bases, with 13 bases between the two germline ends. The CDR3 has 13 residues. The germline V gene has CDR1 ENHRY and CDR2 SYGVKD. Here immunoSEQ multiplex PCR was the method, and the copy in TCRdb shows in-frame clones only, minus some. This sample carries more than 75,000 clones, approximately 91% of them seen once, and the ten largest clones take about 0.8%. Sequencing used CD4+ or CD8+ T cells sorted from blood, obtained in a trial of the OX40 agonist ivuxolimab. The receptor comes from an adult with an advanced solid tumor such as melanoma, head and neck, liver or kidney cancer. The gene calls are TRBV10-3 and TRBJ1-2; possible D gene TRBD1, 5 bases. As DNA, the CDR3 is TGTGCCATCAGTGAAAAAGGGGCGGAGGGCTACACCTTC. This translates into CAISEKGAEGYTF.